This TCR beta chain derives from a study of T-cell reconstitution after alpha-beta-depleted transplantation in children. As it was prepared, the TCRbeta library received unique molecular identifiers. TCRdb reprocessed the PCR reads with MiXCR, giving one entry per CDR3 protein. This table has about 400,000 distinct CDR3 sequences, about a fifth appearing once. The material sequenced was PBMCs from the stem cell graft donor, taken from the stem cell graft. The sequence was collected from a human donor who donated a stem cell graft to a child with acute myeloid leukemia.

The CDR3 loop is CASSFGLADSYEQYF. For the CDR3, the DNA is TGCGCCAGCAGCTTTGGACTAGCGGACTCCTACGAGCAGTACTTC. The rearrangement uses TRBV5-1 and TRBJ2-7; 10 bases agree with TRBD2. CDR1 and CDR2 from the germline V gene are SGHRS and YFSETQ. The CDR3 is 15 amino acids. V shed 2 bases, J shed 0 bases, and the junction held 2 bases outside the gene matches.